The T cell receptor (beta chain) under discussion was sequenced for a study of T cell responses to AZD1222 COVID-19 vaccine. General study results and limits: Reports indicate that nearly half of spike-specific TCRs are directed at unmutated variant regions.

CDR3 length equals 15 residues. Germline lookup yields CDR1 MDHEN and CDR2 SYDVKM. Trimming took 3 bases from V and 1 from J, leaving 10 bases between them. Repertoires were generated with immunoSEQ multiplex PCR, while TCRdb's copy carries only in-frame clones and drops some. The sample lists more than 150,000 clones, 90% occurring once. Comment on this clone: Its specificity is unknown.

Sequenced here: peripheral blood, sampled on day 0 of AZD1222 vaccination. This chain links TRBV28 with TRBJ1-5, with D possibly TRBD1 on 5 matching bases. The TCR was taken from an adult in good health. The CDR3 bases are TGTGCCAGCAGTTTTTCCGGGGGAAGCAATCAGCCCCAGCATTTT. As protein: CASSFSGGSNQPQHF.